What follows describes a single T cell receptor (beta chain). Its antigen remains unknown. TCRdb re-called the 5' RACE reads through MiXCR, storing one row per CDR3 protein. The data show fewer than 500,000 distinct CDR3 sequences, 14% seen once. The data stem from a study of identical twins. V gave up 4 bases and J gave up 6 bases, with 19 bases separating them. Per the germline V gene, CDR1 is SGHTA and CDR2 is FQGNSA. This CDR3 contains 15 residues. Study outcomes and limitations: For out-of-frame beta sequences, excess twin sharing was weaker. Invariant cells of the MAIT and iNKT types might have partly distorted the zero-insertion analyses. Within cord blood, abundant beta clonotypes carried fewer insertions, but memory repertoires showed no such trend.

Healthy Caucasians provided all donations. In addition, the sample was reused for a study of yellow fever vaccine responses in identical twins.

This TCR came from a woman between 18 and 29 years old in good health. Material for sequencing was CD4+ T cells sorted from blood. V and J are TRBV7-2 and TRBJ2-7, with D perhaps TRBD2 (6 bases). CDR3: CASSSRLASAAEQYF. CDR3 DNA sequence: TGTGCCAGCAGCTCCCGTCTGGCTAGCGCAGCCGAGCAGTACTTC. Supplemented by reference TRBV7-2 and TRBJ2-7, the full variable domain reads GAGVSQSPSNKVTEKGKDVELRCDPISGHTALYWYRQSLGQGLEFLIYFQGNSAPDKSGLPSDRFSAERTGGSVSTLTIQRTQQEDSAVYLCASSSRLASAAEQYFGPGTRLTVT.